This entry describes one TCR beta chain. V lost 5 bases and J lost 4, with 11 bases in between. From germline, CDR1 is LNHDA and CDR2 SQIVND (reference sequence). The CDR3 is 13 amino acids. The sample comes from a study of blood T cell repertoires in COVID-19. Study summary: The United States, Italy and Spain supplied acute and convalescent COVID-19 samples. T cells, B-cell-depleted T cells, or PBMCs provided the cDNA or gDNA that served as material.

Per the original data handling: The authors estimated nucleated cell counts from reference gene primer amplification. Clones were sequenced by immunoSEQ multiplex PCR, and TCRdb holds only the in-frame ones, with some missing. The V and J calls and clone size were taken over from that table, and D and trimming were inferred from the DNA. Here the sample spans some 670,000 clones, more than 80% being singletons. This chain links TRBV19 with TRBJ2-5, with unresolved D. The sequenced sample was peripheral blood. This TCR was recovered from a young woman with acute or convalescent COVID-19. The CDR3 region is CASSPISRETQYF. CDR3 nucleotides: TGTGCCAGTAGTCCTATTAGTCGAGAGACCCAGTACTTC.